These 15 T cell receptor beta chains originate from one sample sequenced in a study of shared clonotypes between healthy human individuals (TCRdb year 2020). Libraries were built with the immunoSEQ multiplex PCR assay. TCRdb provides this immuneACCESS table in a form limited to in-frame rearrangements. Some clones are lacking; in checked studies, under half of them reflect an unresolved V gene, and why the rest are absent is not known. The sample includes roughly 2.4 million clones, with 95% observed a single time. The ten largest make up approximately 0.13% of the sample. The source material was naive CD4+ T cells sorted from blood. Read against the paper, the sample's cell subset or site label means: CD45RA+ positively selected. These receptors were collected from a man aged 18-30 years in good health.

The chain uses TRBV11-1 and TRBJ2-7; TRBD1 agrees at 8 bases. The CDR3 has 14 amino acids. The V segment lost 2 bases and the J segment 4 bases; nucleotides outside the gene matches: 4. Germline V gene data show CDR1 as SGHAT and CDR2 as FQDESV (reference sequence). The CDR3 nucleotides read TGTGCCAGCAGCTTATGGCAGGGGGCATACGAGCAGTACTTC. Its translation is CASSLWQGAYEQYF.

The rearrangement uses TRBV9 and TRBJ2-7; D might be TRBD1 or TRBD2, each matching 6 bases. Trimming removed 0 bases at V and 3 bases at J, with 13 bases between. The CDR3 extends over 15 amino acids. Germline V gene sequence: CDR1 SGDLS, CDR2 YYNGEE. Here the CDR3 DNA reads TGTGCCAGCAGCGTAGAGGAAGGGGGGTACTACGAGCAGTACTTC. It translates to CASSVEEGGYYEQYF.

The chain recombines TRBV27 with TRBJ2-4; D ambiguous. The CDR3 is made up of 16 amino acids. From germline, CDR1 is MNHEY and CDR2 SMNVEV (reference sequence). V was pared by 2 bases and J by 2 bases, with 13 bases between. The CDR3: CASSLSPLGPKNIQYF. CDR3 in DNA: TGTGCCAGCAGTTTAAGCCCTCTGGGTCCCAAAAACATTCAGTACTTC.

The rearrangement uses TRBV28 and TRBJ2-5, with 8 positions matching TRBD2. CDR1 is MDHEN, CDR2 SYDVKM, per germline. The CDR3 runs to 12 residues. The J segment lost 6 bases and the V segment lost 8 bases, leaving 5 bases of the junction unmatched. The CDR3 protein is CASGGGFKTQYF. In DNA form, the CDR3 reads TGTGCCAGCGGCGGGGGGTTTAAGACCCAGTACTTC.

The rearrangement joins TRBV18 to TRBJ1-5, with TRBD1 as a possible D gene (5 bases). V lost 6 bases, J lost 6 bases, and 18 bases lay in between. The CDR3 consists of 15 residues. Germline CDR1 and CDR2: KGHSH and LQKENI. The DNA for the CDR3 is TGTGCCAGCTCCCAGCGGGGGTCTGCGTCTCAGCCCCAGCATTTT. Its protein product is CASSQRGSASQPQHF.

The count of this clone is one. The chain recombines TRBV7-2 with TRBJ1-6; 12 bases agree with TRBD1. This CDR3 region has 18 residues. Germline V gene sequence: CDR1 SGHTA, CDR2 FQGNSA. V shed 1 base, J shed 5 bases, and the junction held 6 bases outside the gene matches. CDR3 nucleotide sequence: TGTGCCAGCAGCTTAGTAATTAGGGACAGGGGGCATAATTCACCCCTCCACTTT. It codes for CASSLVIRDRGHNSPLHF.

To note about this clone: Other DNA sequences from this sample encode an identical CDR3 as well. V gene TRBV6-5 combines with J gene TRBJ2-5, with D perhaps given as TRBD1 or TRBD2 (5 bases each). The V end lost 5 bases, the J end lost 5 bases, and 12 bases lay between the germline ends. The CDR3 length is 13 residues. Germline V gene sequence: CDR1 MNHEY, CDR2 SVGAGI. CDR3 protein: CASSRTGGETQYF. CDR3 nucleotide sequence: TGTGCCAGCAGTCGTACAGGCGGGGAGACCCAGTACTTC.

This chain connects TRBV2 to TRBJ1-1, with D possibly matching TRBD1 (6 bases). From germline, CDR1 is SNHLY and CDR2 FYNNEI. The CDR3 has 14 amino acids. V shed 2 bases and J shed 6 bases, with 13 bases lying between them. The CDR3, as DNA: TGTGCCAGCAGTGAATCCCAGGGGTTATCTGAAGCTTTCTTT. Amino acids: CASSESQGLSEAFF.

V gene TRBV6-5 combines with J gene TRBJ1-1; 7 nucleotides align to TRBD1. V was pared by 6 bases and J by 4 bases, with 8 bases of the junction left unmatched. The CDR3 runs 14 residues. CDR1 MNHEY and CDR2 SVGAGI come from the germline V gene. In DNA form, the CDR3 reads TGTGCCAGCAGCCCGGACAGGCCGGGCACTGAAGCTTTCTTT. This codes for CASSPDRPGTEAFF.

This sequence joins TRBV7-8 and TRBJ2-6; the match to TRBD1 covers 9 bases. Germline loops: CDR1 SGHVS, CDR2 FQNEAQ. This CDR3 spans 17 amino acids. V lost 5 bases to trimming and J lost 1 base; unmatched junction nucleotides: 6. The CDR3, as DNA: TGTGCCAGCAGCGCCCCGGGACAGGGATCTGGGGCCAACGTCCTGACTTTC. This encodes CASSAPGQGSGANVLTF.

This chain connects TRBV29-1 to TRBJ2-1; D assignment may be TRBD1 or TRBD2 (5 bases each). The germline V and J ends were trimmed by 6 bases and 1 base, with 13 bases remaining between them. This CDR3 has 14 residues. Germline loops: CDR1 SQVTM, CDR2 ANQGSEA. The CDR3 loop reads CSVSGTVSYNEQFF. The DNA for the CDR3 is TGCAGCGTCTCTGGGACGGTTTCCTACAATGAGCAGTTCTTC.

The V and J genes are TRBV4-3 and TRBJ1-5; D not resolved. CDR1 is LGHNA and CDR2 is YSLEER in the germline V gene. Trimming removed 0 bases at V and 4 bases at J, with 7 bases between. The CDR3 runs 14 residues. DNA for the CDR3: TGCGCCAGCAGCCAAGATAGTTGGAATCAGCCCCAGCATTTT. This sequence encodes CASSQDSWNQPQHF.

This clone was counted a single time. The chain carries TRBV30 and TRBJ2-3; no clear D gene. Germline V gene data show CDR1 as GTSNPN and CDR2 as SVGIG (reference sequence). The V end lost 2 bases, the J end lost 5 bases, and 8 bases lay between the germline ends. CDR3 length: 12 amino acids. The CDR3: CAWSSWGDTQYF. The DNA for the CDR3 is TGTGCCTGGAGTAGCTGGGGAGATACGCAGTATTTT.

This sequence joins TRBV5-4 and TRBJ2-7; D may be TRBD1 (5 bases). The V gene lost 4 bases and the J gene lost 4 bases, with 18 bases spanning the gap. This CDR3 comprises 15 residues. CDR1 is SGHNT, CDR2 YYREEE, per germline (reference sequence). CDR3 sequence (DNA): TGTGCCAGCAGCGCAGGCCAAACAGGTCCTTACGAGCAGTACTTC. Its protein product is CASSAGQTGPYEQYF. The full variable domain, with the rest looked up from reference TRBV5-4 and TRBJ2-7, is ETGVTQSPTHLIKTRGQQVTLRCSSQSGHNTVSWYQQALGQGPQFIFQYYREEENGRGNFPPRFSGLQFPNYSSELNVNALELDDSALYLCASSAGQTGPYEQYFGPGTRLTVT.

The chain uses TRBV6-1 and TRBJ1-5; D unclear. CDR1 and CDR2 from the germline V gene are MNHNS and SASEGT. The CDR3 sequence is 13 residues long. Trimming cost V 6 bases and J 5 bases, with 11 bases left between them. The CDR3 spells CASSPTSYQPQHF. For the CDR3, the DNA is TGTGCCAGCAGCCCCACTTCCTATCAGCCCCAGCATTTT.